A selection of T cell receptor beta chains follows, all from one sample in a study of beta chain features in type 1 diabetes. Sequencing was performed with immunoSEQ multiplex PCR; in TCRdb, only in-frame clones are kept and a portion is missing. The table shows under 850,000 clones, with roughly 13% occurring only once. The sequenced sample was naive CD4+ T cells from blood. Receptors originate from a man younger than 30 with type 1 diabetes. Both conserved end residues are trimmed from each CDR3. The order of the fields is V gene, J gene, CDR3 length, CDR3 protein.

V: TRBV5-1; J: TRBJ1-5; length: 12; CDR3: ASSLEGGDQPQH
V: TRBV30; J: TRBJ1-6; length: 11; CDR3: AATATENSPLH
V: TRBV6-4; J: TRBJ2-1; length: 13; CDR3: ASSAQPESYNEQF
V: TRBV19; J: TRBJ2-5; length: 10; CDR3: ASSVRGETQY
V: TRBV6-5; J: TRBJ1-2; length: 12; CDR3: ASSPDSANYGYT
V: TRBV27; J: TRBJ2-7; length: 9; CDR3: ASGGAYEQY
V: TRBV5-4; J: TRBJ2-3; length: 14; CDR3: ASRSEGPRASYTQY
V: TRBV25-1; J: TRBJ2-1; length: 12; CDR3: ASSNIVENNEQF
V: TRBV7-2; J: TRBJ2-1; length: 14; CDR3: ASSLAPGLYSNEQF
V: TRBV28; J: TRBJ2-5; length: 12; CDR3: AGRTSGTGETQY
V: TRBV28; J: TRBJ2-7; length: 11; CDR3: ASSFLTAYEQY
V: TRBV7-9; J: TRBJ2-5; length: 12; CDR3: ASSSLGFQETQY
V: TRBV5-4; J: TRBJ2-1; length: 13; CDR3: ASSAGTGTYNEQF
V: TRBV14; J: TRBJ2-5; length: 13; CDR3: ASAPVRTAQETQY
V: TRBV6-5; J: TRBJ2-3; length: 13; CDR3: ASSQGTGPADTQY
V: TRBV6-5; J: TRBJ2-5; length: 13; CDR3: ASSPPGLKQETQY
V: TRBV30; J: TRBJ1-2; length: 13; CDR3: AWKMGTGENYGYT
V: TRBV5-6; J: TRBJ2-2; length: 14; CDR3: ASSSSGTQYTGELF
V: TRBV2; J: TRBJ2-7; length: 11; CDR3: ASIAGGPYEQY
V: TRBV25-1; J: TRBJ1-1; length: 12; CDR3: ASSESQANTEAF
V: TRBV29-1; J: TRBJ2-3; length: 12; CDR3: SVERRLNTDTQY
V: TRBV6-5; J: TRBJ2-7; length: 11; CDR3: ASSYSRRGEQY